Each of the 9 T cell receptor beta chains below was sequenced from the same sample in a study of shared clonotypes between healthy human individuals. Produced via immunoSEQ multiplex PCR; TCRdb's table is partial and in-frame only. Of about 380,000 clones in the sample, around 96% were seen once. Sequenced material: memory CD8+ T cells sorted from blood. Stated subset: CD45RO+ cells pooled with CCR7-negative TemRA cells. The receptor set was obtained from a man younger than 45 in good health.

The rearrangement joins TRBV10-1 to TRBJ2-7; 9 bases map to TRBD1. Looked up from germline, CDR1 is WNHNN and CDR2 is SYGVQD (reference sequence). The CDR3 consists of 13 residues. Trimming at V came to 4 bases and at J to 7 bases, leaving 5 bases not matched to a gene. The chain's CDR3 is CASSGDRAREQYF. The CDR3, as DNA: TGCGCCAGCAGTGGGGACAGGGCTAGGGAGCAGTACTTC.

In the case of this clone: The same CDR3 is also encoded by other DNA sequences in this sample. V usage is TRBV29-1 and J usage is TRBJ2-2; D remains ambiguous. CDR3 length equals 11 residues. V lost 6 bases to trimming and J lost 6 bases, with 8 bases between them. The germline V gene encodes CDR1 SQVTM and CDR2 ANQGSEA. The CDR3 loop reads CSVGLAGELFF. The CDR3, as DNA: TGCAGCGTCGGTCTAGCCGGGGAGCTGTTTTTT.

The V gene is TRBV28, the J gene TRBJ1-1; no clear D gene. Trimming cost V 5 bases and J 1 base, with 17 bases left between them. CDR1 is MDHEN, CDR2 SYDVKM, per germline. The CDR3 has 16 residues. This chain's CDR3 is CASSPFKGMGNTEAFF. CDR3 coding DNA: TGTGCCAGCAGTCCCTTTAAGGGCATGGGGAACACTGAAGCTTTCTTT.

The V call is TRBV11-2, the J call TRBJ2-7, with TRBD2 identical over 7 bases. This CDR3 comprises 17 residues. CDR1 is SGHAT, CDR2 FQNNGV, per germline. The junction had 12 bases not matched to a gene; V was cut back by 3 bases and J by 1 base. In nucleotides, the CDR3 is TGTGCCAGCAGCTTGACTAGCTCGGTTAGCTCTTCCTACGAGCAGTACTTC. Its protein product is CASSLTSSVSSSYEQYF.

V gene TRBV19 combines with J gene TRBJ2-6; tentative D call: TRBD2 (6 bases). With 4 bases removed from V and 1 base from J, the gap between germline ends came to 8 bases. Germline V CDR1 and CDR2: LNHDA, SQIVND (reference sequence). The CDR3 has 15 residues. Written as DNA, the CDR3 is TGTGCCAGTAGTAAGAGCGGGTCTGGGGCCAACGTCCTGACTTTC. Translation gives CASSKSGSGANVLTF.

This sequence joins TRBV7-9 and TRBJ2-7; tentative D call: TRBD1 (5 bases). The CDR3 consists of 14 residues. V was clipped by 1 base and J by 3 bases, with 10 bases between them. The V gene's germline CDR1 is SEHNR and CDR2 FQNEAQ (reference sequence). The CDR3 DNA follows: TGTGCCAGCAGCTTAGAGGGTAGGGGCTACGAGCAGTACTTC. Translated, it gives CASSLEGRGYEQYF.

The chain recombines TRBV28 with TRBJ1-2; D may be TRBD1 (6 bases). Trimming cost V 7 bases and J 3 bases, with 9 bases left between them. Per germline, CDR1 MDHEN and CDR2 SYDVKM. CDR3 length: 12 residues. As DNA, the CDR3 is TGTGCCAGCACTACAGGGTACTATGGCTACACCTTC. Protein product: CASTTGYYGYTF.

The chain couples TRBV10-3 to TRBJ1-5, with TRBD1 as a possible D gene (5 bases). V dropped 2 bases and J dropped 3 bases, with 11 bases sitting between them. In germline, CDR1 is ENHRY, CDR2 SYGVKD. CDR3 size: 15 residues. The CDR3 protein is CAISEGGAANQPQHF. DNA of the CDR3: TGTGCCATCAGTGAGGGAGGGGCAGCCAATCAGCCCCAGCATTTT.

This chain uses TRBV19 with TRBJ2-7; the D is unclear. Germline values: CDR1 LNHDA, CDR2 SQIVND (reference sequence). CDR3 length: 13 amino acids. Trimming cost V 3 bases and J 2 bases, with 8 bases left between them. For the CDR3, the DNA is TGTGCCAGTAGTATCACGTTGGCCTACGAGCAGTACTTC. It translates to CASSITLAYEQYF.